Listed below are T cell receptor beta chains from one sample, sequenced in a study of identical twins. TCRdb analysed the 5' RACE reads with MiXCR anew, one entry per CDR3 protein. The sample consists of 500,000 to 650,000 distinct CDR3 sequences, approximately 20% of them appearing once. The same sample was also used in a study of yellow fever vaccine responses in identical twins.

The specimen was CD4+ T cells sorted from blood. Receptors were obtained from a young woman in good health. Each CDR3 is given with its conserved first and last residue. Fields, in order: clone size, J gene, V gene, D gene, CDR3 protein, CDR3 DNA. The D gene is left open where the match is weak. Size values are once, few and many counts, or a class for expanded clones, and some rows have none.

clone size: few; J gene: TRBJ1-1; V gene: TRBV29-1; D gene: -; CDR3 protein: CSVRQVNTEAFF; CDR3 DNA: TGCAGCGTTCGACAGGTGAACACTGAAGCTTTCTTT
clone size: -; J gene: TRBJ2-4; V gene: TRBV11-2; D gene: -; CDR3 protein: CASSLARAENIQYF; CDR3 DNA: TGTGCCAGCAGCTTAGCCAGAGCGGAAAACATTCAGTACTTC
clone size: few; J gene: TRBJ1-1; V gene: TRBV20-1; D gene: -; CDR3 protein: CSARVTGRGNTEAFF; CDR3 DNA: TGCAGTGCTAGGGTGACAGGTAGGGGGAACACTGAAGCTTTCTTT
clone size: -; J gene: TRBJ2-3; V gene: TRBV11-1; D gene: TRBD2; CDR3 protein: CAGGGEGTSGALLRDTQYF; CDR3 DNA: TGTGCCGGAGGAGGGGAGGGAACTAGCGGAGCCCTTCTGCGAGATACGCAGTATTTT
clone size: -; J gene: TRBJ1-2; V gene: TRBV4-2; D gene: -; CDR3 protein: CASSQDAGPRYGYTF; CDR3 DNA: TGTGCCAGCAGCCAAGACGCAGGACCCAGATATGGCTACACCTTC
clone size: -; J gene: TRBJ1-5; V gene: TRBV12-3/TRBV12-4; D gene: -; CDR3 protein: CASRLGGAGNQPQHF; CDR3 DNA: TGTGCCAGCAGGCTCGGGGGGGCGGGCAATCAGCCCCAGCATTTT
clone size: -; J gene: TRBJ1-1; V gene: TRBV5-1; D gene: -; CDR3 protein: CASSLEQMNTEAFF; CDR3 DNA: TGCGCCAGCAGCTTGGAGCAAATGAACACTGAAGCTTTCTTT
clone size: -; J gene: TRBJ2-5; V gene: TRBV12-3/TRBV12-4; D gene: -; CDR3 protein: CASSGTSGKTQYF; CDR3 DNA: TGTGCCAGCAGCGGGACTTCGGGGAAGACCCAGTACTTC
clone size: -; J gene: TRBJ2-3; V gene: TRBV2; D gene: -; CDR3 protein: CASGRDQGTDTQYF; CDR3 DNA: TGTGCCAGCGGCCGGGACCAAGGTACAGATACGCAGTATTTT
clone size: few; J gene: TRBJ2-5; V gene: TRBV21-1; D gene: -; CDR3 protein: CASSIEGGAKETQYF; CDR3 DNA: TGTGCCAGCAGCATCGAGGGAGGGGCTAAAGAGACCCAGTACTTC
clone size: -; J gene: TRBJ1-1; V gene: TRBV11-2; D gene: TRBD1; CDR3 protein: CASSARTGRTEAFF; CDR3 DNA: TGTGCCAGCAGCGCCCGGACAGGGCGGACTGAAGCTTTCTTT
clone size: -; J gene: TRBJ2-5; V gene: TRBV18; D gene: TRBD2; CDR3 protein: CASSPPMGGRETQYF; CDR3 DNA: TGTGCCAGCTCACCACCGATGGGCGGGAGAGAGACCCAGTACTTC
clone size: few; J gene: TRBJ2-7; V gene: TRBV9; D gene: -; CDR3 protein: CASSPLDSQTSYEQYF; CDR3 DNA: TGTGCCAGCAGCCCACTCGACAGCCAGACCTCCTACGAGCAGTACTTC
clone size: few; J gene: TRBJ2-1; V gene: TRBV29-1; D gene: TRBD2; CDR3 protein: CSVELAGGNEQFF; CDR3 DNA: TGCAGCGTTGAACTAGCGGGAGGCAATGAGCAGTTCTTC
clone size: -; J gene: TRBJ1-2; V gene: TRBV4-2; D gene: -; CDR3 protein: CASSQDLGGFRGYTF; CDR3 DNA: TGTGCCAGCAGCCAAGATCTTGGCGGTTTTCGGGGCTACACCTTC
clone size: -; J gene: TRBJ1-2; V gene: TRBV20-1; D gene: TRBD1; CDR3 protein: CSARVHGTGKDYGYTF; CDR3 DNA: TGCAGTGCTAGAGTACACGGGACAGGGAAAGACTATGGCTACACCTTC
clone size: few; J gene: TRBJ2-1; V gene: TRBV12-3/TRBV12-4; D gene: -; CDR3 protein: CASSLSLLREQFF; CDR3 DNA: TGTGCCAGCAGTTTGAGTCTCCTTAGAGAGCAGTTCTTC
clone size: few; J gene: TRBJ1-2; V gene: TRBV7-9; D gene: TRBD1; CDR3 protein: CASSSRTGAVYGYTF; CDR3 DNA: TGTGCCAGCAGCTCCCGGACAGGAGCGGTCTATGGCTACACCTTC
clone size: -; J gene: TRBJ1-1; V gene: TRBV12-3/TRBV12-4; D gene: -; CDR3 protein: CASSPVSYAEAFF; CDR3 DNA: TGTGCCAGCAGTCCGGTCTCTTACGCTGAAGCTTTCTTT
clone size: few; J gene: TRBJ2-5; V gene: TRBV14; D gene: TRBD1; CDR3 protein: CASSQGDRAPYETQYF; CDR3 DNA: TGTGCCAGCAGCCAGGGGGACAGGGCCCCCTATGAGACCCAGTACTTC
clone size: -; J gene: TRBJ2-5; V gene: TRBV12-3/TRBV12-4; D gene: -; CDR3 protein: CASSLGLGGETQYF; CDR3 DNA: TGTGCCAGCAGTTTAGGCCTAGGGGGAGAGACCCAGTACTTC
clone size: few; J gene: TRBJ2-3; V gene: TRBV4-1; D gene: TRBD2; CDR3 protein: CASSRRTSGGPGSPPDTQYF; CDR3 DNA: TGCGCCAGCAGCCGCCGGACTAGCGGGGGGCCAGGTTCCCCTCCAGATACGCAGTATTTT
clone size: -; J gene: TRBJ2-1; V gene: TRBV5-1; D gene: TRBD2; CDR3 protein: CASSLDIAGGNYNEQFF; CDR3 DNA: TGCGCCAGCAGCTTGGATATAGCGGGAGGCAACTACAATGAGCAGTTCTTC
clone size: few; J gene: TRBJ1-2; V gene: TRBV12-3/TRBV12-4; D gene: -; CDR3 protein: CASSPSPGRSNYGYTF; CDR3 DNA: TGTGCCAGCAGCCCCTCCCCAGGGAGGTCTAACTATGGCTACACCTTC
clone size: -; J gene: TRBJ1-1; V gene: TRBV28; D gene: -; CDR3 protein: CATRRTLNTEAFF; CDR3 DNA: TGTGCCACGAGACGGACATTGAACACTGAAGCTTTCTTT
clone size: -; J gene: TRBJ2-1; V gene: TRBV27; D gene: TRBD1; CDR3 protein: CASSGGTGWVEQFF; CDR3 DNA: TGTGCCAGCAGTGGAGGGACAGGGTGGGTTGAGCAGTTCTTC
clone size: -; J gene: TRBJ1-4; V gene: TRBV20-1; D gene: TRBD1; CDR3 protein: CSASDRDGEKLFF; CDR3 DNA: TGCAGTGCTAGTGACAGGGATGGGGAAAAACTGTTTTTT
clone size: -; J gene: TRBJ2-5; V gene: TRBV4-1; D gene: -; CDR3 protein: CASSPTGQSGETQYF; CDR3 DNA: TGCGCCAGCAGCCCAACGGGACAATCGGGAGAGACCCAGTACTTC
clone size: -; J gene: TRBJ2-1; V gene: TRBV20-1; D gene: TRBD2; CDR3 protein: CSASNMGLAGVNEQFF; CDR3 DNA: TGCAGTGCTAGTAATATGGGACTAGCGGGAGTCAATGAGCAGTTCTTC
clone size: few; J gene: TRBJ1-5; V gene: TRBV12-3/TRBV12-4; D gene: -; CDR3 protein: CASRYRNQPQHF; CDR3 DNA: TGTGCCAGCAGGTACAGAAATCAGCCCCAGCATTTT
clone size: -; J gene: TRBJ2-2; V gene: TRBV2; D gene: TRBD1; CDR3 protein: CASSNGQGGGTGELFF; CDR3 DNA: TGTGCCAGCAGTAATGGACAGGGGGGAGGCACCGGGGAGCTGTTTTTT
clone size: -; J gene: TRBJ1-6; V gene: TRBV12-3/TRBV12-4; D gene: -; CDR3 protein: CASSGLLVSPLHF; CDR3 DNA: TGTGCCAGCAGTGGACTACTAGTTTCACCCCTCCACTTT
clone size: -; J gene: TRBJ2-3; V gene: TRBV10-3; D gene: -; CDR3 protein: CAISEQTSTDTQYF; CDR3 DNA: TGTGCCATCAGTGAGCAGACTAGCACAGATACGCAGTATTTT
clone size: few; J gene: TRBJ2-3; V gene: TRBV7-8; D gene: -; CDR3 protein: CASSRGTTDTQYF; CDR3 DNA: TGTGCCAGCAGCCGTGGGACCACAGATACGCAGTATTTT
clone size: few; J gene: TRBJ2-4; V gene: TRBV6-4; D gene: TRBD2; CDR3 protein: CASSEMGAGGVKNIQYF; CDR3 DNA: TGTGCCAGCAGCGAAATGGGAGCGGGAGGGGTAAAAAACATTCAGTACTTC
clone size: -; J gene: TRBJ2-7; V gene: TRBV12-3/TRBV12-4; D gene: TRBD1; CDR3 protein: CASRATGGNYEQYF; CDR3 DNA: TGTGCCAGCAGGGCGACAGGGGGGAACTACGAGCAGTACTTC
clone size: few; J gene: TRBJ1-1; V gene: TRBV9; D gene: TRBD1; CDR3 protein: CASSVGIQGKLNTEAFF; CDR3 DNA: TGTGCCAGCAGCGTGGGGATACAGGGGAAACTGAACACTGAAGCTTTCTTT
clone size: -; J gene: TRBJ2-3; V gene: TRBV10-3; D gene: -; CDR3 protein: CAIAGSRGADTQYF; CDR3 DNA: TGTGCCATCGCGGGCAGCAGGGGCGCAGATACGCAGTATTTT
clone size: -; J gene: TRBJ2-1; V gene: TRBV7-9; D gene: -; CDR3 protein: CASSLMEVGNNEQFF; CDR3 DNA: TGTGCCAGCAGCTTAATGGAAGTAGGAAACAATGAGCAGTTCTTC
clone size: few; J gene: TRBJ2-1; V gene: TRBV7-9; D gene: TRBD1; CDR3 protein: CASSPTGVYSPEQFF; CDR3 DNA: TGTGCCAGCAGCCCGACAGGGGTGTATTCCCCTGAGCAGTTCTTC
clone size: few; J gene: TRBJ1-5; V gene: TRBV2; D gene: -; CDR3 protein: CASQGRPNQPQHF; CDR3 DNA: TGTGCCAGTCAGGGACGGCCCAATCAGCCCCAGCATTTT
clone size: -; J gene: TRBJ2-7; V gene: TRBV27; D gene: -; CDR3 protein: CASSSPRAFVHEQYF; CDR3 DNA: TGTGCCAGCAGTTCCCCCAGGGCCTTTGTTCACGAGCAGTACTTC
clone size: -; J gene: TRBJ2-1; V gene: TRBV24-1; D gene: -; CDR3 protein: CATIGGEGGQFF; CDR3 DNA: TGTGCCACCATAGGGGGGGAAGGGGGGCAGTTCTTC
clone size: few; J gene: TRBJ2-2; V gene: TRBV24-1; D gene: -; CDR3 protein: CATSGGTTNTGELFF; CDR3 DNA: TGTGCCACCTCGGGCGGGACAACGAACACCGGGGAGCTGTTTTTT
clone size: -; J gene: TRBJ2-5; V gene: TRBV20-1; D gene: TRBD2; CDR3 protein: CSGGTSGRKETQYF; CDR3 DNA: TGCAGTGGAGGGACTAGCGGTAGAAAAGAGACCCAGTACTTC
clone size: few; J gene: TRBJ1-4; V gene: TRBV10-3; D gene: TRBD1; CDR3 protein: CAIRGDSNEKLFF; CDR3 DNA: TGTGCCATACGGGGGGACAGTAATGAAAAACTGTTTTTT
clone size: few; J gene: TRBJ2-5; V gene: TRBV12-3/TRBV12-4; D gene: -; CDR3 protein: CASSLSQGKETQYF; CDR3 DNA: TGTGCCAGCAGTTTAAGCCAGGGTAAAGAGACCCAGTACTTC
clone size: once; J gene: TRBJ2-1; V gene: TRBV19; D gene: -; CDR3 protein: CASSVLTSGSSYNEQFF; CDR3 DNA: TGTGCCAGTAGTGTCCTGACTTCGGGTAGCTCCTACAATGAGCAGTTCTTC
clone size: many; J gene: TRBJ1-5; V gene: TRBV5-6; D gene: -; CDR3 protein: CASSFGLSNQPQHF; CDR3 DNA: TGTGCCAGCAGCTTCGGGCTCAGCAATCAGCCCCAGCATTTT
clone size: -; J gene: TRBJ2-2; V gene: TRBV5-1; D gene: -; CDR3 protein: CASSERPQGNPGELFF; CDR3 DNA: TGCGCCAGCAGCGAAAGACCGCAGGGTAACCCCGGGGAGCTGTTTTTT
clone size: few; J gene: TRBJ1-5; V gene: TRBV12-3/TRBV12-4; D gene: TRBD1; CDR3 protein: CASTKGQGGVKPQHF; CDR3 DNA: TGTGCCAGCACCAAGGGACAGGGGGGAGTTAAGCCCCAGCATTTT
clone size: few; J gene: TRBJ2-1; V gene: TRBV7-3; D gene: TRBD1; CDR3 protein: CASSLKGQGSNEQFF; CDR3 DNA: TGTGCCAGCAGCTTAAAGGGACAGGGGAGCAATGAGCAGTTCTTC